A single T cell receptor beta chain is shown here with its context. Its antigen remains unknown. This CDR3 is missing its conserved last phenylalanine or tryptophan, likely due to a read error. The sample originates from a study of tissue T cells after allogeneic stem cell transplantation. Overall study results and limits: Anatomically similar tissues had similar TCR repertoires within each patient.

Adult allogeneic hematopoietic cell transplant recipients with steroid-refractory graft-versus-host disease were prospectively enrolled for research autopsy. Assay used: immunoSEQ multiplex PCR; TCRdb lists only in-frame clones, some missing. The sample lists about 4,700 clones, about 70% seen once, with around a quarter in the top ten. The CDR3 is 13 residues long. Germline V lookup: CDR1 SEHNR, CDR2 FQNEAQ (reference sequence). V was shortened by 2 bases and J by 4 bases, with 6 bases between the two germline ends. The material sequenced was duodenal tissue, taken at autopsy. The TCR comes from a female patient aged 18 to 55 with steroid-refractory graft-versus-host disease after an allogeneic stem cell transplant. These T cells may partly come from the graft donor. The J gene is TRBJ1-3, the V gene TRBV7-9; D not certain. Here the CDR3 reads CASSLSGGNTIYV. The CDR3 DNA follows: TGTGCCAGCAGCTTAAGTGGAGGAAACACCATATATGTT.